These 31 T cell receptor beta chains share one sample of origin, sequenced in a study of CD8 T cell repertoires and HIV-1 epitope variants. For these TCRs, the target antigens are not known. Sequencing was performed with immunoSEQ multiplex PCR; in TCRdb, only in-frame clones are kept and a portion is missing. Of 5,600 or so clones listed, about 62% are singletons. Sequencing input: cultured CD8+ T cells derived from PBMCs. The receptors come from a male donor with HIV.

This chain uses TRBV10-3 with TRBJ2-6, with 7 bases matching TRBD1. The V and J ends lost 2 bases and 5 bases, in that order; junction bases with no gene match: 18. Germline CDR1 and CDR2: ENHRY and SYGVKD. The CDR3 is 20 residues long. CDR3 region: CAISEPNDATGLTRANVLTF. The CDR3 nucleotides are TGTGCCATCAGTGAGCCGAACGACGCGACAGGGCTCACCAGGGCCAACGTCCTGACTTTC.

V is TRBV9 and J is TRBJ2-5, with D maybe TRBD2 (5 bases). Gene TRBJ2-7 matches the end of the DNA better, so the J call may be wrong. In germline, CDR1 is SGDLS, CDR2 YYNGEE. The CDR3 spans 15 residues. The CDR3 DNA reads as TGTGCCAGCAGCGTAGACCCGGGGTCCTCCTACGAGCAGTACTTC. Protein: CASSVDPGSSYEQYF.

The chain employs TRBV27 and TRBJ2-7; tentative D call: TRBD2 (5 bases). Trimming stripped 6 bases from V and 2 bases from J, with 8 bases between. Per the germline V gene, CDR1 is MNHEY and CDR2 is SMNVEV (reference sequence). The CDR3 has 12 residues. CDR3 sequence reads: CASRDSTYEQYF. The CDR3 coding sequence is TGTGCCAGCAGGGACTCTACCTACGAGCAGTACTTC.

V is TRBV7-2 and J is TRBJ2-3; 12 nucleotides agree with TRBD2. Trimming at V came to 5 bases and at J to 2 bases, leaving 5 bases not matched to a gene. The CDR3 is 16 amino acids. Germline values: CDR1 SGHTA, CDR2 FQGNSA. In DNA form, the CDR3 reads TGTGCCAGCAGCCCGGGGACTAGCGGGTACACAGATACGCAGTATTTT. It encodes CASSPGTSGYTDTQYF.

This clone has only one observation. The V gene is TRBV11-3, the J gene TRBJ2-1; TRBD1 might be the D (5 bases). The CDR3 consists of 15 residues. Germline CDR1 and CDR2: SGHNT and YENEEA. Trimming removed 2 bases from V and 0 bases from J, with 8 bases in between. The CDR3 loop reads CASSLNRFSYNEQFF. The CDR3 DNA reads as TGTGCCAGCAGCTTAAACAGGTTCTCCTACAATGAGCAGTTCTTC.

As to this clone: A far bigger clonotype differs at one base, so this is likely a read error. The V gene is TRBV5-8, the J gene TRBJ2-7, with D possibly TRBD2 on 6 matching bases. Germline V lookup: CDR1 SGHTS, CDR2 YDEGEE. The CDR3 extends over 19 amino acids. Trimming took 4 bases from V and 0 from J, leaving 26 bases between them. CDR3 sequence reads: CASSQEPGAGALSSYEQYF. Here the CDR3 DNA reads TGTGCCAGCAGCCAAGAGCCGGGAGCGGGCGCCCTGAGCTCCTACGAGCAGTACTTC.

This clone was seen only a few times. This chain joins TRBV5-6 and TRBJ2-7; a weak D match, TRBD1 (5 bases). Germline values: CDR1 SGHDT, CDR2 YYEEEE. This CDR3 region has 16 residues. V lost 4 bases to trimming and J lost 2 bases, with 19 bases between them. The CDR3 sequence: CASSHTVGQLTYEQYF. CDR3 DNA sequence: TGTGCCAGCAGCCACACAGTGGGGCAGTTAACCTACGAGCAGTACTTC.

The rearrangement links TRBV11-3 to TRBJ2-2; D is undetermined. This CDR3 has 12 amino acids. Germline V gene sequence: CDR1 SGHNT, CDR2 YENEEA. V lost 5 bases and J lost 6, with 7 bases in between. The CDR3 sequence is CASSPDPGELFF. The CDR3 DNA is TGTGCCAGCAGCCCCGACCCCGGGGAGCTGTTTTTT. The complete variable domain, with remaining parts taken from reference TRBV11-3 and TRBJ2-2, reads EAGVVQSPRYKIIEKKQPVAFWCNPISGHNTLYWYLQNLGQGPELLIRYENEEAVDDSQLPKDRFSAERLKGVDSTLKIQPAELGDSAVYLCASSPDPGELFFGEGSRLTVL.

The V gene is TRBV14, the J gene TRBJ2-5; no clear D gene. The end of the DNA aligns better with TRBJ2-7, so the J call may be wrong. The CDR3 loop spans 13 amino acids. CDR1 SGHDN and CDR2 FVKESK come from the germline V gene. DNA for the CDR3: TGTGCCAGCAGCCCCACCCTTTCCTACGAGCAGTACTTC. As protein: CASSPTLSYEQYF.

In this sample, this clone turned up a few times. The chain is built from TRBV4-1 and TRBJ2-7; 7 nucleotides match TRBD2. The CDR3 has 12 residues. The ends lost 1 base at V and 7 bases at J; junction bases unmatched: 1. Germline loops: CDR1 MGHRA, CDR2 YSYEKL. CDR3 sequence reads: CASSQVGREQYF. DNA for the CDR3: TGCGCCAGCAGCCAAGTCGGGAGGGAGCAGTACTTC.

This chain links TRBV6-4 with TRBJ2-1; 10 bases line up with TRBD2. The CDR3 extends over 15 amino acids. V trimming: 3 bases; J trimming: 8 bases; junction bases outside the gene matches: 7. Germline assignment: CDR1 MRHNA and CDR2 SNTAGT. The CDR3 bases are TGTGCCAGCAGTGAAACTAGCGGGGACCAGGATGAGCAGTTCTTC. This sequence encodes CASSETSGDQDEQFF.

The V call is TRBV5-1, the J call TRBJ2-7; weak D call: TRBD2 (6 bases). The CDR3 sequence is 12 residues long. Germline V CDR1 and CDR2: SGHRS, YFSETQ. With 6 bases removed from V and 6 bases from J, the gap between germline ends came to 13 bases. The CDR3, as DNA: TGCGCCAGCACTAGTGGGGGGAGCGAGCAGTACTTC. It encodes CASTSGGSEQYF. Full variable domain (outside the CDR3, taken from reference TRBV5-1 and TRBJ2-7): KAGVTQTPRYLIKTRGQQVTLSCSPISGHRSVSWYQQTPGQGLQFLFEYFSETQRNKGNFPGRFSGRQFSNSRSEMNVSTLELGDSALYLCASTSGGSEQYFGPGTRLTVT.

This clone showed up just once. V and J are TRBV11-3 and TRBJ1-1; TRBD1 matches at 7 bases. The V and J ends lost 5 bases and 2 bases, in that order; junction bases with no gene match: 5. The CDR3 covers 14 residues. Germline CDR1 and CDR2: SGHNT and YENEEA. The CDR3 sequence: CASSDREKNTEAFF. Here the CDR3 DNA reads TGTGCCAGCAGCGACAGGGAGAAAAACACTGAAGCTTTCTTT.

This rearrangement joins TRBV4-1 to TRBJ2-5; D tentatively reads TRBD1 or TRBD2 (5 bases each). The CDR3 spans 12 residues. V shed 8 bases and J shed 2 bases, with 9 bases lying between them. Per the germline V gene, CDR1 is MGHRA and CDR2 is YSYEKL. The CDR3: CASRGRQETQYF. The CDR3 DNA sequence: TGCGCCAGCCGGGGACGGCAAGAGACCCAGTACTTC.

The chain carries TRBV27 and TRBJ1-5; D perhaps matches TRBD1 (6 bases). The germline CDR1 and CDR2 sequences are MNHEY and SMNVEV (reference sequence). The CDR3 extends over 15 amino acids. The germline V and J ends were trimmed by 3 bases and 9 bases, with 18 bases remaining between them. The CDR3 region is CASSLGAGFGVPQHF. CDR3 coding DNA: TGTGCCAGCAGTTTGGGGGCAGGGTTCGGGGTGCCCCAGCATTTT.

The rearrangement links TRBV14 to TRBJ2-3; 7 positions match TRBD2. The CDR3 has 13 residues. V gave up 4 bases and J gave up 4 bases; unmatched junction bases: 2. Germline V gene data show CDR1 as SGHDN and CDR2 as FVKESK. The CDR3 loop is CASSLRGADTQYF. The CDR3 coding sequence is TGTGCCAGCAGCCTTCGGGGGGCAGATACGCAGTATTTT.

The chain combines TRBV27 with TRBJ2-7; weak D call: TRBD2 (6 bases). Germline V CDR1 and CDR2: MNHEY, SMNVEV (reference sequence). The V end was cut by 4 bases, the J end by 5 bases, with 15 bases between. This CDR3 contains 14 residues. As DNA, the CDR3 is TGTGCCAGCAGTTCGACGGTGCGGGACGACGAGCAGTACTTC. Its protein is CASSSTVRDDEQYF.

The CDR3 DNA sequence: TGCGCCAGCAGCTTGTTGGGTACATCCGGGACAGGGTCGGGCGAGCAGTACTTC. Encoded protein: CASSLLGTSGTGSGEQYF. This sequence joins TRBV5-1 and TRBJ2-7; TRBD1 aligns across 9 bases. CDR1 is SGHRS and CDR2 is YFSETQ in the germline V gene. The CDR3 length is 18 residues. The V gene end was trimmed by 1 base and the J gene end by 6 bases; junction bases not matched to a gene: 17.

The chain joins TRBV28 to TRBJ1-6; 7 nucleotides match TRBD1. The CDR3 is 15 residues long. V lost 7 bases and J lost 8; bases outside the gene matches: 11. CDR1 and CDR2 from the germline V gene are MDHEN and SYDVKM. The CDR3 here is CASKLMGQWDSPLHF. CDR3 sequence (DNA): TGTGCCAGCAAGCTTATGGGACAGTGGGATTCACCCCTCCACTTT.

V gene TRBV5-4 combines with J gene TRBJ2-3; weak D call: TRBD2 (5 bases). Germline CDR1 and CDR2: SGHNT and YYREEE (reference sequence). This CDR3 has 17 residues. Trimming stripped 2 bases from V and 0 bases from J, with 16 bases between. The CDR3 loop is CASSLKGSSSSTDTQYF. CDR3 bases: TGTGCCAGCAGCTTAAAAGGGAGCTCTTCTAGCACAGATACGCAGTATTTT.

This sequence joins TRBV7-9 and TRBJ2-7, with 8 nucleotides matching TRBD1. CDR3 length: 16 residues. The V gene's germline CDR1 is SEHNR and CDR2 FQNEAQ (reference sequence). Trimming removed 2 bases from V and 5 bases from J; junction bases left unmatched: 11. As DNA, the CDR3 is TGTGCCAGCAGCTTAAAGTTTGGGCAGGGGGCCCACGAGCAGTACTTC. It specifies CASSLKFGQGAHEQYF.

The rearrangement links TRBV9 to TRBJ2-7, with D possibly TRBD2 on 5 matching bases. CDR3 length equals 16 residues. The germline V gene encodes CDR1 SGDLS and CDR2 YYNGEE. Trimming took 4 bases from V and 2 from J, leaving 19 bases between them. This CDR3 is CASSPSFHGTTYEQYF. As DNA, the CDR3 is TGTGCCAGCAGCCCTAGCTTCCACGGCACAACCTACGAGCAGTACTTC.

This clone was counted a few times. The chain combines TRBV19 with TRBJ2-2; no firm D call. This CDR3 comprises 13 residues. V was trimmed by 3 bases and J by 4 bases, leaving 6 bases between them. In germline, CDR1 is LNHDA, CDR2 SQIVND (reference sequence). The CDR3, as DNA: TGTGCCAGTAGTATTCTGGGCACCGGGGAGCTGTTTTTT. Its protein is CASSILGTGELFF.

In this sample, this clone turned up once. The chain links TRBV28 to TRBJ1-1; 9 nucleotides agree with TRBD1. CDR3 size: 17 residues. Germline assignment: CDR1 MDHEN and CDR2 SYDVKM. V trimming: 7 bases; J trimming: 6 bases; junction bases outside the gene matches: 18. For the CDR3, the DNA is TGTGCCAGCACCTCTGGAGAAACAGGGGGCGGTACCGCTGAAGCTTTCTTT. Protein: CASTSGETGGGTAEAFF.

The V gene is TRBV21-1, the J gene TRBJ1-5. TRBV21-1 is noted as a pseudogene. CDR3 length equals 16 residues. The CDR3 DNA reads TGTGCCACCCTAAACGCGAGGGGAGGGAGCAATCAGCCCCAGCATTTT. Translating gives CATLNARGGSNQPQHF.

The chain is built from TRBV6-1 and TRBJ2-1; 9 bases match TRBD1. CDR1 MNHNS and CDR2 SASEGT come from the germline V gene. The CDR3 contains 14 residues. The trim removed 6 bases at V and 0 bases at J, leaving 0 bases unmatched. The CDR3 reads CASRDRGSYNEQFF. The CDR3 DNA is TGTGCCAGCAGGGACAGGGGCTCCTACAATGAGCAGTTCTTC.

The chain combines TRBV5-5 with TRBJ1-1; the D gene is possibly TRBD1 (5 bases). Per germline, CDR1 SGHKS and CDR2 YYEKEE (reference sequence). The CDR3 covers 15 residues. The V gene lost 0 bases and the J gene lost 2 bases, with 11 bases spanning the gap. CDR3 residues: CASSLETVDNTEAFF. The DNA of the CDR3 is TGTGCCAGCAGCTTGGAGACAGTTGACAACACTGAAGCTTTCTTT. Supplemented by reference TRBV5-5 and TRBJ1-1, the full variable domain reads DAGVTQSPTHLIKTRGQQVTLRCSPISGHKSVSWYQQVLGQGPQFIFQYYEKEERGRGNFPDRFSARQFPNYSSELNVNALLLGDSALYLCASSLETVDNTEAFFGQGTRLTVV.

This clone was counted between two and nine times. In DNA, the CDR3 is TGTGCCAGTAGTATTGGGACAGGGGTACGTCAGCCCCAGCATTTT. Its protein is CASSIGTGVRQPQHF. This chain links TRBV19 with TRBJ1-5; 10 nucleotides line up with TRBD1. V was clipped by 3 bases and J by 6 bases; unmatched bases: 5. The CDR3 sequence is 15 residues long. Germline CDR1 reads LNHDA; CDR2 reads SQIVND (reference sequence).

This chain uses TRBV5-5 with TRBJ2-3, with TRBD2 matching over 8 bases. The CDR3 is 16 amino acids. Germline loops: CDR1 SGHKS, CDR2 YYEKEE (reference sequence). Losses at the gene ends were 0 bases for V and 3 bases for J; bases not matched to a gene: 6. This chain's CDR3 is CASSLGSSGSTDTQYF. For the CDR3, the DNA is TGTGCCAGCAGCTTGGGTTCGAGCGGGAGTACAGATACGCAGTATTTT.

Notes on this clone: One base separates it from a far larger clone, so it is likely a read error. The CDR3, as DNA: TGTGCCAGCAGCCAAGAGCCGGGAGCGGGCGCCCTGAGCTCCTACGAGCAGTACTTC. Translated, it gives CASSQEPGAGALSSYEQYF. The chain combines TRBV5-4 with TRBJ2-7; D is possibly TRBD2 (6 bases). Germline V gene sequence: CDR1 SGHNT, CDR2 YYREEE (reference sequence). The CDR3 has 19 residues. The germline V and J ends were trimmed by 4 bases and 0 bases, with 26 bases remaining between them.

By its share, this clone is large (0.1 to 1%). In DNA form, the CDR3 reads TGTGCCAGCAGTTACTTGGATATGAACACTGAAGCTTTCTTT. Translated, it gives CASSYLDMNTEAFF. This chain joins TRBV6-5 and TRBJ1-1, with D unclear. The CDR3 totals 14 residues. Trimming removed 1 base from V and 0 bases from J, with 6 bases in between. The germline V gene has CDR1 MNHEY and CDR2 SVGAGI.